This T cell receptor beta chain was sequenced during a study of beta chain features in type 1 diabetes. General observations from the study: In every one of the four CD4+ subsets, TCRB CDR3s were moderately but significantly shorter in Type 1 diabetes patients.

Worth noting for this clone: Antigen unknown.

The study reverse transcribed the entire isolated RNA, so it sequenced expressed TCRB transcripts. Clones were sequenced by immunoSEQ multiplex PCR, and TCRdb holds only the in-frame ones, with some missing. Counted here are 150,000 to 180,000 clones, 11% occurring once; the ten biggest clones make up roughly 2%. V dropped 0 bases and J dropped 0 bases, with 9 bases sitting between them. CDR3 length equals 15 residues. Germline V CDR1 and CDR2: SGDLS, YYNGEE. The TCR sequence derives from a man aged 18 to 35 in good health. This rearrangement joins TRBV9 to TRBJ1-1; D call uncertain. The source material was central memory CD4+ T cells from blood. The CDR3 sequence: CASSVAPRLNTEAFF. For the CDR3, the DNA is TGTGCCAGCAGCGTAGCTCCACGTCTGAACACTGAAGCTTTCTTT.